These 20 T cell receptor beta chains share one sample of origin, sequenced in a study of cytomegalovirus exposure and HLA in healthy donors. It was with 60 Vbeta and 13 Jbeta primers that the PCR ran. Measured with immunoSEQ multiplex PCR; TCRdb has only the in-frame clones, and not every one. The sample gives around 300,000 clones, 85% to 90% of which show up once; 2% to 3% is in the top ten. The sequencing sample was made of PBMCs. The receptors were gathered from a woman aged 18-30 years in good health and CMV-seronegative.

The V gene is TRBV28, the J gene TRBJ2-7; a possible D gene is TRBD1 (7 bases). The CDR3 totals 16 residues. Trimming left V 4 bases short and J 2 bases short, with 18 bases between. Germline V gives CDR1 MDHEN, CDR2 SYDVKM. The CDR3, as DNA: TGTGCCAGCAGTTCAGGGGGGTATTTCACCACCTACGAGCAGTACTTC. It encodes CASSSGGYFTTYEQYF.

This clone has only one observation. This chain joins TRBV7-9 and TRBJ2-1; TRBD2 agrees at 8 bases. The CDR3 is 14 amino acids. The V gene's germline CDR1 is SEHNR and CDR2 FQNEAQ (reference sequence). V gave up 2 bases and J gave up 10 bases; unmatched junction bases: 7. CDR3 protein: CASSLFGGAAEQFF. The DNA of the CDR3 is TGTGCCAGCAGCTTATTCGGGGGGGCAGCCGAGCAGTTCTTC. Together with reference TRBV7-9 and TRBJ2-1, the CDR3 gives the full variable domain: DTGVSQNPRHKITKRGQNVTFRCDPISEHNRLYWYRQTLGQGPEFLTYFQNEAQLEKSRLLSDRFSAERPKGSFSTLEIQRTEQGDSAMYLCASSLFGGAAEQFFGPGTRLTVL.

The chain has TRBV14 and TRBJ2-1; 11 positions agree with TRBD2. The ends lost 4 bases at V and 7 bases at J; junction bases unmatched: 6. This CDR3 is built from 15 residues. The germline V gene has CDR1 SGHDN and CDR2 FVKESK. The CDR3 reads CASSRVSGGANEQFF. The CDR3 DNA is TGTGCCAGCAGCCGTGTTAGCGGGGGGGCAAATGAGCAGTTCTTC.

The chain couples TRBV12-5 to TRBJ1-2, with D unresolved. This CDR3 has 13 residues. V was clipped by 3 bases and J by 1 base, with 6 bases between them. CDR1 is LGHNT and CDR2 is FRNRAP in the germline V gene. The CDR3 here is CASGFGGNYGYTF. CDR3 coding DNA: TGTGCTAGTGGTTTCGGCGGTAACTATGGCTACACCTTC.

The chain has TRBV27 and TRBJ2-4; tentatively, D is TRBD1 (5 bases). Germline CDR1 is MNHEY and CDR2 is SMNVEV (reference sequence). The CDR3 extends over 17 amino acids. Trimming took off 3 bases at V and 0 bases at J, with 15 bases between the two ends. The CDR3 here is CASSFSSDTLAKNIQYF. DNA for the CDR3: TGTGCCAGCAGTTTTTCTTCGGACACCTTAGCCAAAAACATTCAGTACTTC.

This clone was counted a few times. Mismatch with germline at one junction end may stem from a read error. CDR3 sequence reads: CRTGLSQTSDTEAFF. The DNA of the CDR3 is TGCCGGACGGGACTATCTCAGACGTCGGACACTGAAGCTTTCTTT. The chain joins TRBV5-4 to TRBJ1-1; D is perhaps TRBD1 (5 bases). The CDR3 sequence is 15 residues long. Germline lookup yields CDR1 SGHNT and CDR2 YYREEE (reference sequence).

There are a few counts of this clone. The CDR3 DNA sequence: TGTGCCAGTAGTATAGCAAAACAGGGGAGTGGAAATTCACCCCTCCACTTT. Protein: CASSIAKQGSGNSPLHF. The J gene is TRBJ1-6, the V gene TRBV19; 7 nucleotides line up with TRBD1. CDR1 and CDR2 (germline): LNHDA, SQIVND (reference sequence). J was trimmed by 7 bases and V by 1 base; bases with no gene match: 10. CDR3 size: 17 residues.

The chain uses TRBV27 and TRBJ1-2; D remains ambiguous. CDR1 MNHEY and CDR2 SMNVEV come from the germline V gene (reference sequence). The CDR3 spans 16 residues. Trimming took 4 bases from V and 5 from J, leaving 20 bases between them. The CDR3 bases are TGTGCCAGCAGTTATAACGGGATATCATCCCATTATGGCTACACCTTC. Its protein is CASSYNGISSHYGYTF.

V usage is TRBV30 and J usage is TRBJ1-2; 8 bases are shared with TRBD1. Trimming took 2 bases from V and 7 from J; bases not matched to a gene: 6. Germline V gives CDR1 GTSNPN, CDR2 SVGIG (reference sequence). The length of the CDR3 is 13 residues. The CDR3 sequence is CAWSSRTGSGYTF. The CDR3 DNA sequence: TGTGCCTGGAGTTCTCGGACAGGGAGTGGCTACACCTTC.

V and J are TRBV4-2 and TRBJ1-2, with 10 bases aligning to TRBD1. V shed 5 bases and J 4 bases; nucleotides not matched to a gene: 7. The CDR3 contains 15 residues. The germline V gene encodes CDR1 LGHNA and CDR2 YNFKEQ. The chain's CDR3 is CASSGGQGGTYGYTF. DNA of the CDR3: TGTGCCAGCAGCGGAGGACAGGGGGGTACCTATGGCTACACCTTC.

On this clone: The sample contains more than one DNA sequence encoding this CDR3. The chain employs TRBV5-1 and TRBJ1-5; 8 bases are a match to TRBD1. This CDR3 is built from 14 residues. With 4 bases clipped from V and 2 bases from J, the junction kept 2 bases outside the gene matches. Germline V gene lookup returns CDR1 SGHRS and CDR2 YFSETQ. In nucleotides, the CDR3 is TGCGCCAGCAGCCCGACAGGGGGCAATCAGCCCCAGCATTTT. Protein product: CASSPTGGNQPQHF. The complete variable domain, with remaining parts taken from reference TRBV5-1 and TRBJ1-5, reads KAGVTQTPRYLIKTRGQQVTLSCSPISGHRSVSWYQQTPGQGLQFLFEYFSETQRNKGNFPGRFSGRQFSNSRSEMNVSTLELGDSALYLCASSPTGGNQPQHFGDGTRLSIL.

The CDR3 spells CASSYSQQGAKSPLHF. The DNA for the CDR3 is TGTGCCAGCAGTTACTCCCAACAGGGGGCTAAGTCACCCCTCCACTTT. The chain employs TRBV6-5 and TRBJ1-6; TRBD1 matches 9 bases. Unmatched junction bases numbered 7, after V lost 0 bases and J lost 10 bases. Germline CDR1 and CDR2: MNHEY and SVGAGI. The CDR3 extends over 16 amino acids.

Here the CDR3 DNA reads TGTGCCAGCAGTTACCCAAGCGGGGGGGAACATGAGCAGTTCTTC. It encodes CASSYPSGGEHEQFF. The rearrangement links TRBV6-6 to TRBJ2-1; 10 nucleotides match TRBD2. V trimming: 2 bases; J trimming: 8 bases; junction bases outside the gene matches: 6. The length of the CDR3 is 15 residues. The germline V gene encodes CDR1 MNHNY and CDR2 SVGAGI (reference sequence).

The chain uses TRBV27 and TRBJ2-5; 9 bases agree with TRBD2. Judging by the DNA end, TRBJ2-7 fits better; the J call may be wrong. The CDR3 covers 16 residues. The germline gives CDR1 MNHEY, CDR2 SMNVEV (reference sequence). CDR3 nucleotides: TGTGCCAGCAGTCTCCGGTTAAGCGGGGGGTTCAACGAGCAGTACTTC. This gives the protein CASSLRLSGGFNEQYF.

This sequence joins TRBV5-4 and TRBJ2-5, with 15 bases matching TRBD2. This CDR3 contains 19 residues. Trimming at V came to 0 bases and at J to 3 bases, leaving 9 bases not matched to a gene. Germline loops: CDR1 SGHNT, CDR2 YYREEE (reference sequence). The CDR3 loop reads CASSLGGLAGGLGEETQYF. DNA of the CDR3: TGTGCCAGCAGCTTGGGGGGACTAGCGGGGGGTTTGGGCGAAGAGACCCAGTACTTC.

As to this clone: The sample contains more than one DNA sequence encoding this CDR3. The genes are TRBV29-1 and TRBJ1-2; TRBD1 matches 7 bases. Germline CDR1 reads SQVTM; CDR2 reads ANQGSEA. This CDR3 region has 12 residues. The trim removed 6 bases at V and 4 bases at J, leaving 5 bases unmatched. CDR3 DNA sequence: TGCAGCGTGGGGGGACAGACCTATGGCTACACCTTC. Translation gives CSVGGQTYGYTF.

This chain uses TRBV7-9 with TRBJ1-5, with 8 bases lining up with TRBD1. V dropped 4 bases and J dropped 1; count of bases not matched to a gene: 15. Per germline, CDR1 SEHNR and CDR2 FQNEAQ (reference sequence). CDR3 size: 19 residues. As DNA, the CDR3 is TGTGCCAGCAGCTCAAGCGACAGGGGTCCCATTGAAAGCAATCAGCCCCAGCATTTT. It specifies CASSSSDRGPIESNQPQHF.

This clone occurred a few times. The gene calls are TRBV9 and TRBJ1-2; 7 nucleotides agree with TRBD1. The length of the CDR3 is 14 residues. The V gene end was trimmed by 4 bases and the J gene end by 8 bases; junction bases not matched to a gene: 11. Germline V lookup: CDR1 SGDLS, CDR2 YYNGEE. This chain's CDR3 is CASSPHGQAEGYTF. The CDR3 region has the DNA TGTGCCAGCAGCCCCCATGGACAGGCGGAAGGCTACACCTTC.

The chain employs TRBV5-6 and TRBJ1-2; 9 bases fit TRBD1. CDR1 and CDR2 (germline): SGHDT, YYEEEE. The CDR3 totals 15 residues. The V and J ends lost 3 bases and 4 bases, in that order; junction bases with no gene match: 7. The CDR3 coding sequence is TGTGCCAGCAGCTGGGGACAGGGAGACTTCTATGGCTACACCTTC. This translates into CASSWGQGDFYGYTF.

The chain joins TRBV5-1 to TRBJ1-1, with 7 bases matching TRBD1. V lost 0 bases and J lost 4; bases outside the gene matches: 6. Germline lookup yields CDR1 SGHRS and CDR2 YFSETQ. The CDR3 has 15 amino acids. CDR3: CASSLEEGARTEAFF. In DNA form, the CDR3 reads TGCGCCAGCAGCTTGGAGGAGGGGGCGCGCACTGAAGCTTTCTTT.